The 14 T cell receptor beta chains presented below share a single source sample, sequenced in a study of read filtering for tumor transcriptome and immune sequencing. Molecular barcoded adaptors covering alpha/delta and beta/gamma chains were used on about 390 ng RNA. TCRdb re-called the reads through MiXCR, storing one row per CDR3 protein. Here the sample spans roughly 130,000 distinct CDR3 sequences, 10% to 15% being singletons. Specimen: a population of CD138-negative cells sorted from bone marrow. These receptors originate from a donor over 35 with multiple myeloma.

In this sample, this clonotype turned up once. The chain uses TRBV30 and TRBJ1-1; D is perhaps TRBD1 (5 bases). With 3 bases removed from V and 6 bases from J, the gap between germline ends came to 14 bases. In germline, CDR1 is GTSNPN, CDR2 SVGIG (reference sequence). This CDR3 region has 13 residues. In DNA form, the CDR3 reads TGTGCCTGGAGCGGGGGGACTAACGCTGAAGCTTTCTTT. It translates to CAWSGGTNAEAFF.

This clonotype was picked up many times. The chain carries TRBV24-1 and TRBJ2-5; 7 bases map to TRBD1. The CDR3 is made up of 14 amino acids. V gave up 4 bases and J gave up 2 bases; unmatched junction bases: 3. Germline values: CDR1 KGHDR, CDR2 SFDVKD. The CDR3 region has the DNA TGTGCCACCAGTGACCCGGGACAGCAAGAGACCCAGTACTTC. Its translation is CATSDPGQQETQYF.

A few counts support this clonotype. A much larger clone sits a single nucleotide away, making a read error possible. The rearrangement links TRBV6-1 to TRBJ2-7; a weak D match, TRBD2 (6 bases). The CDR3 has 14 residues. Germline V gene lookup returns CDR1 MNHNS and CDR2 SASEGT. With 7 bases removed from V and 6 bases from J, the gap between germline ends came to 19 bases. The CDR3 DNA follows: TGTGCCAGCACCGAGGTACAGGAGGGAGCCGAGCAGTACTTC. This encodes CASTEVQEGAEQYF.

At least ten counts were recorded for this clonotype. V usage is TRBV29-1 and J usage is TRBJ2-1; 9 bases are a match to TRBD2. Per germline, CDR1 SQVTM and CDR2 ANQGSEA. V was clipped by 7 bases and J by 3 bases; unmatched bases: 4. CDR3 length equals 13 residues. The CDR3 bases are TGCAGCGCCGGACTAGCGCGCTACAATGAGCAGTTCTTC. As protein: CSAGLARYNEQFF.

In its sample, this clonotype was seen many times. The chain combines TRBV27 with TRBJ2-3; D might be TRBD1 (6 bases). V lost 2 bases, J lost 4 bases, and 19 bases lay in between. This CDR3 has 17 residues. The V gene's germline CDR1 is MNHEY and CDR2 SMNVEV (reference sequence). The CDR3 region is CASSLSTQGPVADTQYF. In nucleotides, the CDR3 is TGTGCCAGCAGTTTAAGTACCCAGGGGCCCGTCGCAGATACGCAGTATTTT.

This clonotype was recorded at least ten times. CDR3 in amino acids: CASSPTDESNQPQHF. The CDR3 DNA is TGTGCCAGCAGTCCGACAGACGAGAGCAATCAGCCCCAGCATTTT. The gene calls are TRBV12-3 or TRBV12-4 and TRBJ1-5; D is perhaps TRBD1 (5 bases). The CDR3 contains 15 residues. The V end was cut by 5 bases, the J end by 1 base, with 12 bases between.

This clonotype was seen at least ten times. This chain links TRBV5-1 with TRBJ2-3, with D tentatively TRBD1 (6 bases). Germline V gene sequence: CDR1 SGHRS, CDR2 YFSETQ. V was shortened by 5 bases and J by 2 bases, with 15 bases between the two germline ends. This CDR3 comprises 15 residues. CDR3 residues: CASRKSNRVTDTQYF. The CDR3 DNA is TGCGCCAGCAGAAAAAGCAACAGGGTCACAGATACGCAGTATTTT. Drawing the rest from reference TRBV5-1 and TRBJ2-3, the complete variable domain is KAGVTQTPRYLIKTRGQQVTLSCSPISGHRSVSWYQQTPGQGLQFLFEYFSETQRNKGNFPGRFSGRQFSNSRSEMNVSTLELGDSALYLCASRKSNRVTDTQYFGPGTRLTVL.

Worth noting for this clonotype: A much bigger clone sits one base away, suggesting this may be a read error. The chain uses TRBV3-1 and TRBJ1-2, with a tentative D call TRBD1 (5 bases). This CDR3 has 13 amino acids. CDR1 LGHDT and CDR2 YNNKEL come from the germline V gene (reference sequence). V was shortened by 1 base and J by 14 bases, with 17 bases between the two germline ends. CDR3 bases: TGTGCCAGCAGCCAAGCCGGGGCAGGAGAAGAGACCTTC. It yields the protein CASSQAGAGEETF. The full variable domain, with the rest looked up from reference TRBV3-1 and TRBJ1-2, is DTAVSQTPKYLVTQMGNDKSIKCEQNLGHDTMYWYKQDSKKFLKIMFSYNNKELIINETVPNRFSPKSPDKAHLNLHINSLELGDSAVYFCASSQAGAGEETFGSGTRLTVV.

This clonotype has at least ten counts. The gene calls are TRBV20-1 and TRBJ1-1; D possibly corresponds to TRBD1 (5 bases). V was cut by 2 bases and J by 7 bases, with 11 bases left in between. CDR3 length equals 12 residues. CDR1 and CDR2 from the germline V gene are DFQATT and SNEGSKA (reference sequence). CDR3 protein: CSARRGRDEAFF. In DNA form, the CDR3 reads TGCAGTGCTAGAAGGGGCAGGGATGAAGCTTTCTTT.

The rearrangement links TRBV3-1 to TRBJ2-5; 10 bases map to TRBD2. The CDR3 spans 16 residues. V shed 2 bases and J 1 base; nucleotides not matched to a gene: 4. The germline gives CDR1 LGHDT, CDR2 YNNKEL (reference sequence). The CDR3 region is CASSQYLAGVQETQYF. The CDR3 DNA is TGTGCCAGCAGCCAATACCTAGCGGGGGTCCAAGAGACCCAGTACTTC.

This clonotype was observed at least ten times. The rearrangement links TRBV20-1 to TRBJ2-3, with 8 bases lining up with TRBD2. Germline-derived CDR1 and CDR2 are DFQATT and SNEGSKA (reference sequence). The CDR3 is 15 residues long. With 5 bases clipped from V and 5 bases from J, the junction kept 12 bases outside the gene matches. CDR3 region: CSAESGGNRVDTQYF. Here the CDR3 DNA reads TGCAGTGCTGAAAGCGGGGGCAATAGGGTAGATACGCAGTATTTT.

This clonotype was detected many times. The genes are TRBV29-1 and TRBJ2-1, with TRBD2 matching over 7 bases. The length of the CDR3 is 13 residues. Germline V lookup: CDR1 SQVTM, CDR2 ANQGSEA. The junction had 8 bases not matched to a gene; V was cut back by 3 bases and J by 9 bases. CDR3: CSVEGGVAFEQFF. Written as DNA, the CDR3 is TGCAGCGTTGAGGGAGGGGTGGCCTTTGAGCAGTTCTTC.

This clonotype was seen a handful of times. The chain recombines TRBV14 with TRBJ1-1, with 7 bases fitting TRBD1. Germline trimming cut 4 bases from V and 4 bases from J; bases unmatched to any gene: 9. The germline V gene has CDR1 SGHDN and CDR2 FVKESK. This CDR3 is built from 15 residues. CDR3 protein: CASSPRQGGLTEAFF. DNA of the CDR3: TGTGCCAGCAGCCCCCGACAGGGCGGGCTCACTGAAGCTTTCTTT.

This clonotype appeared many times. The J gene is TRBJ2-1, the V gene TRBV20-1; D gene ambiguous. Germline V gene lookup returns CDR1 DFQATT and CDR2 SNEGSKA (reference sequence). V was shortened by 3 bases and J by 8 bases, with 17 bases between the two germline ends. There are 14 residues in the CDR3. In DNA form, the CDR3 reads TGCAGTGCTAGTAACGACAAACCGGTGGATGAGCAGTTCTTC. Translation gives CSASNDKPVDEQFF.